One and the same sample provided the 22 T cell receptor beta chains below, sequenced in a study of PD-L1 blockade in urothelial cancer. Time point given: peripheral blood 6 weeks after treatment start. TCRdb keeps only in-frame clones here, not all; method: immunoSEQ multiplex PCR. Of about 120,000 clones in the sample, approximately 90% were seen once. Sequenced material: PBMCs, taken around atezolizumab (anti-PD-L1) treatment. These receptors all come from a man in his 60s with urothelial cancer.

CDR3 amino acids: CASSATGDYGYTF. The CDR3 bases are TGTGCCAGCAGTGCGACAGGGGACTATGGCTACACCTTC. The gene calls are TRBV6-1 and TRBJ1-2; 8 nucleotides align to TRBD1. Per germline, CDR1 MNHNS and CDR2 SASEGT. This CDR3 has 13 amino acids. Losses at the gene ends were 4 bases for V and 3 bases for J; bases not matched to a gene: 1.

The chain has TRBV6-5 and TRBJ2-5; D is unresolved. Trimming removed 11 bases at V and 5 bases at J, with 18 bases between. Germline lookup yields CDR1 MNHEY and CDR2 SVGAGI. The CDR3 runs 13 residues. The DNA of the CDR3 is TGTGCCGCCGCGATGACCCTGCGGGAGACCCAGTACTTC. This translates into CAAAMTLRETQYF.

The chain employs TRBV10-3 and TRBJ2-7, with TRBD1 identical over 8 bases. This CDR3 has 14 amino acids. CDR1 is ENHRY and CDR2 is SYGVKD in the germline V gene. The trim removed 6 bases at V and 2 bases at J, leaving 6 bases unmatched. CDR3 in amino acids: CAISHGQGPYEQYF. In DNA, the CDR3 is TGTGCCATCAGCCATGGACAGGGACCCTACGAGCAGTACTTC.

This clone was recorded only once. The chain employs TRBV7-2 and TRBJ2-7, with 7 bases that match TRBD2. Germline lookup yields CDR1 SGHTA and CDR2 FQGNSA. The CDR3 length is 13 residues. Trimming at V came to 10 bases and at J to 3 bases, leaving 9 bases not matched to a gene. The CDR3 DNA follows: TGTGCCACAAGACCTAGCGGAGGCTACGAGCAGTACTTC. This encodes CATRPSGGYEQYF.

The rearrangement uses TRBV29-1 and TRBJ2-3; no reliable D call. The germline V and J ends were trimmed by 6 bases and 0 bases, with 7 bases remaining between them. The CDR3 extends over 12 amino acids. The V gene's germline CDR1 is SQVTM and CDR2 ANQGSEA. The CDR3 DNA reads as TGCAGCGTGGAACCTAGCACAGATACGCAGTATTTT. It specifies CSVEPSTDTQYF.

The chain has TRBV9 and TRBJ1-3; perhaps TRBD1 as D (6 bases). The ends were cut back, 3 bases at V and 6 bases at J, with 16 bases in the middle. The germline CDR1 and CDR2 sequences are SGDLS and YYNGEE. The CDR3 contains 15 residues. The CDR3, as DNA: TGTGCCAGCAGCGCCGAGGACAGCACCATAAACACCATATATTTT. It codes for CASSAEDSTINTIYF.

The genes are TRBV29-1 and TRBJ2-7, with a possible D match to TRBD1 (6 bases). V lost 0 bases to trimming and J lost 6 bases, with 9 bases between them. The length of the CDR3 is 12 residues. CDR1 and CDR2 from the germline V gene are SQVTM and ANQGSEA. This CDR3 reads CSVEEQGSEQYF. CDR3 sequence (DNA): TGCAGCGTTGAAGAACAGGGTAGCGAGCAGTACTTC.

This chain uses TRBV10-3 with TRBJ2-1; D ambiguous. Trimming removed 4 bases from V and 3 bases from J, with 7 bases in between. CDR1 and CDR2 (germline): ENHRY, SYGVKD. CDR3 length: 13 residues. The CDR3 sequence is CAISAEIYNEQFF. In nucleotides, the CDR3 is TGTGCCATCAGTGCTGAGATCTACAATGAGCAGTTCTTC.

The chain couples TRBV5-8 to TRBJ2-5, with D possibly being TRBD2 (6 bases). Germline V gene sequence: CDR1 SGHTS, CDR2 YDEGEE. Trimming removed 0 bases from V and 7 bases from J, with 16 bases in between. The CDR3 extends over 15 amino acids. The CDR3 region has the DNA TGTGCCAGCAGCTTGGGGGTCCGGGGGACGACGACCCAGTACTTC. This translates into CASSLGVRGTTTQYF.

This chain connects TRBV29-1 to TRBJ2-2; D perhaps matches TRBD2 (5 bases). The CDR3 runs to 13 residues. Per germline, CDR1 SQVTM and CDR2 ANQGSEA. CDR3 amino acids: CGSEVLDTGELFF. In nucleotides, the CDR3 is TGCGGCAGCGAGGTACTAGACACCGGGGAGCTGTTTTTT.

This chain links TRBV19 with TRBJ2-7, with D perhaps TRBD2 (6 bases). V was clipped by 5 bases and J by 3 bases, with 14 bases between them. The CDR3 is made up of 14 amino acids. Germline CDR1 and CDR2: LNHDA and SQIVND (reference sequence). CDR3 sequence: CASSHRDSGYEQYF. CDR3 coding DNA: TGTGCCAGTAGTCACCGGGACTCAGGCTACGAGCAGTACTTC.

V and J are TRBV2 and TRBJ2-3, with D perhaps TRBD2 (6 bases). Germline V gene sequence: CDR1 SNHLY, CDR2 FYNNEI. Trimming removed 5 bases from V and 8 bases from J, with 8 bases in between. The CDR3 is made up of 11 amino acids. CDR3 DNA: TGTGCCAGCAGTACGCGGGGTACGCAGTATTTT. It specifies CASSTRGTQYF.

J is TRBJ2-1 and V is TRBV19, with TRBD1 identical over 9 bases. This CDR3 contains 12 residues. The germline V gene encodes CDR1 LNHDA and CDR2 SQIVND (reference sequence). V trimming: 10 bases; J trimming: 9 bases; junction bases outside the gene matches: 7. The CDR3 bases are TGTGCCATCCGGGACAGGGTGGGTGAGCAGTTCTTC. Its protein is CAIRDRVGEQFF.

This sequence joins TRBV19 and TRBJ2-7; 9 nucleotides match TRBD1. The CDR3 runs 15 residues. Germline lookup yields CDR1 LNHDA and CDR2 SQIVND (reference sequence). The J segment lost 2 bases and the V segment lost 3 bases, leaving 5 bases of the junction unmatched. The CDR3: CASSMDRGPPYEQYF. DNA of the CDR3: TGTGCCAGTAGTATGGACAGGGGCCCTCCCTACGAGCAGTACTTC.

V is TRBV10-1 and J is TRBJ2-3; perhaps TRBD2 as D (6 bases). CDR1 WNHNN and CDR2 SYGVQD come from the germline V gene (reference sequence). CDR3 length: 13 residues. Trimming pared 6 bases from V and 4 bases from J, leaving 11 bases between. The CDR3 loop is CASRDGGSDTQYF. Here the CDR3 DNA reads TGCGCCAGCAGAGACGGGGGATCAGATACGCAGTATTTT.

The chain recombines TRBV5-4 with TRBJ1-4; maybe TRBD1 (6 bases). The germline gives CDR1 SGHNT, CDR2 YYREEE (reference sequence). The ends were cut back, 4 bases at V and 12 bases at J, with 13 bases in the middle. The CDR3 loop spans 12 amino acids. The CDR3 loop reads CASSQIGGELFF. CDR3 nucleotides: TGTGCCAGCAGCCAGATAGGGGGAGAACTGTTTTTT.

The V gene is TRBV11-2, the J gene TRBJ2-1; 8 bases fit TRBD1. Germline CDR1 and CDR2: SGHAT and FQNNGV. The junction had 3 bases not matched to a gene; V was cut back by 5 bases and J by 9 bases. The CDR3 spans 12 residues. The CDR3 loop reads CASSLDRAEQFF. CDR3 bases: TGTGCCAGCAGCCTGGACAGGGCTGAGCAGTTCTTC. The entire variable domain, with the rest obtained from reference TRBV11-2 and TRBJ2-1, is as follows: EAGVAQSPRYKIIEKRQSVAFWCNPISGHATLYWYQQILGQGPKLLIQFQNNGVVDDSQLPKDRFSAERLKGVDSTLKIQPAKLEDSAVYLCASSLDRAEQFFGPGTRLTVL.

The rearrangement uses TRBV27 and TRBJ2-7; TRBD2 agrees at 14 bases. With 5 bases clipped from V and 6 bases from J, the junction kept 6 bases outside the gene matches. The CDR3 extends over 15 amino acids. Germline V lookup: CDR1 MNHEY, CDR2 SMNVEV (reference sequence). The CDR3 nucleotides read TGTGCCAGCAGTCCTTCCGGGACTAGCGGGGGCGAGCAGTACTTC. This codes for CASSPSGTSGGEQYF.

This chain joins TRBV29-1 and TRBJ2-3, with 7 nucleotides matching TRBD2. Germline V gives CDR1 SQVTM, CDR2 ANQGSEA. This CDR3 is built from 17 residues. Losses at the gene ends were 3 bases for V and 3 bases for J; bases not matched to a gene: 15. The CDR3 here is CSVEGGVAGRGTDTQYF. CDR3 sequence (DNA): TGCAGCGTTGAGGGGGGGGTAGCGGGCAGAGGAACAGATACGCAGTATTTT.

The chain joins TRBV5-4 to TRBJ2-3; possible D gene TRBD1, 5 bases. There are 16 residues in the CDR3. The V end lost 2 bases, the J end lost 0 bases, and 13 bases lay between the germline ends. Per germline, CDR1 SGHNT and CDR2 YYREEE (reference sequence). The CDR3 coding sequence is TGTGCCAGCAGCTTTGACAGCAACCCTAGCACAGATACGCAGTATTTT. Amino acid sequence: CASSFDSNPSTDTQYF. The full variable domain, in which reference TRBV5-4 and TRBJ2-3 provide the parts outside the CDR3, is ETGVTQSPTHLIKTRGQQVTLRCSSQSGHNTVSWYQQALGQGPQFIFQYYREEENGRGNFPPRFSGLQFPNYSSELNVNALELDDSALYLCASSFDSNPSTDTQYFGPGTRLTVL.

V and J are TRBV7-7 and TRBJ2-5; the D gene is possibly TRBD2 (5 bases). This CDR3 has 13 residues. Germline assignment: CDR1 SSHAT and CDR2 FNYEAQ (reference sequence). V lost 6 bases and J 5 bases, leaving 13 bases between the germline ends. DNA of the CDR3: TGTGCCAGCAGTCGCCTGACGGGGGAGACCCAGTACTTC. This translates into CASSRLTGETQYF.

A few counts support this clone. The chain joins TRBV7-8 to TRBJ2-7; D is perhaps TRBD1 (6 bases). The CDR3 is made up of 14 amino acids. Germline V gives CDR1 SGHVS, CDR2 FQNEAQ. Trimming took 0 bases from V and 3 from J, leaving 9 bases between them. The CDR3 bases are TGTGCCAGCAGCTTAGCAAGGGACATCTACGAGCAGTACTTC. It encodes CASSLARDIYEQYF.